This TCR beta chain stems from a study of cytomegalovirus exposure and HLA in healthy donors. General study findings and limits: Most observed TCR sequences were rare, whereas some public TCRs were detected in many donors. In a later analysis, first-cohort TCR clusters were found to tend to co-occur in the 130 or so validation repertoires.

Comments on this clone: Antigen: not known.

These donors were members of the approximately 110-subject validation cohort, a group separate from the approximately 670-subject first cohort. This CDR3 has 15 amino acids. Germline-derived CDR1 and CDR2 are GTSNPN and SVGIG (reference sequence). V was pared by 1 base and J by 4 bases, with 6 bases of the junction left unmatched. Generated by immunoSEQ multiplex PCR, the TCRdb table keeps only in-frame clones and is missing some. The sample carries about 200,000 clones, 65% to 90% recorded once. The sequence was obtained from a woman under 40 in good health and CMV-seropositive. Sequencing used PBMCs. This rearrangement joins TRBV30 to TRBJ2-3; TRBD2 aligns across 9 bases. The CDR3 reads CAWSGAGGSSDTQYF. The CDR3 DNA follows: TGTGCCTGGAGTGGGGCGGGAGGGAGTTCAGATACGCAGTATTTT. Looking up the rest from reference TRBV30 and TRBJ2-3 gives the full variable domain: SQTIHQWPATLVQPVGSPLSLECTVEGTSNPNLYWYRQAAGRGLQLLFYSVGIGQISSEVPQNLSASRPQDRQFILSSKKLLLSDSGFYLCAWSGAGGSSDTQYFGPGTRLTVL.